The rows below give T cell receptor beta chains drawn from one sample of a study of CD8 T cells in Susac syndrome. Via MiXCR, TCRdb re-called the immunoSEQ multiplex PCR reads, giving one row per CDR3 protein. The sample records roughly 89,000 distinct CDR3 sequences, about 95% being singletons. Material: CD8+ T cells from PBMCs. These receptors originate from a human donor with Susac syndrome. CDR3s include the opening cysteine and the closing phenylalanine or tryptophan. The D gene is left open where the match is weak. The listing skips clone size in some rows; elsewhere it reads once, few, many or a size class.

CDR3 protein: CSAKGLNYGYTF
CDR3 DNA: TGCAGTGCTAAGGGACTCAACTATGGCTACACCTTC
D gene: .
J gene: TRBJ1-2
V gene: TRBV20-1
clone size: .

CDR3 protein: CSARDRQGVYNEQFF
CDR3 DNA: TGCAGTGCTAGGGACCGACAGGGAGTCTACAATGAGCAGTTCTTC
D gene: TRBD1
J gene: TRBJ2-1
V gene: TRBV20-1
clone size: .

CDR3 protein: CASSPTSGGATGELFF
CDR3 DNA: TGTGCCAGCAGCCCCACTAGCGGGGGGGCGACCGGGGAGCTGTTTTTT
D gene: .
J gene: TRBJ2-2
V gene: TRBV21-1
clone size: once

CDR3 protein: CATSSGTGGQPQHF
CDR3 DNA: TGTGCCACCAGCAGTGGGACAGGGGGTCAGCCCCAGCATTTT
D gene: TRBD1
J gene: TRBJ1-5
V gene: TRBV15
clone size: .

CDR3 protein: CASSYSLRQGSQETQYF
CDR3 DNA: TGTGCCAGCAGTTACTCTCTCAGACAGGGGAGCCAAGAGACCCAGTACTTC
D gene: TRBD1
J gene: TRBJ2-5
V gene: TRBV6-2/TRBV6-3
clone size: .

CDR3 protein: CASSSSGTYSTDTQYF
CDR3 DNA: TGTGCCAGCAGCTCCAGCGGGACCTATAGCACAGATACGCAGTATTTT
D gene: TRBD2
J gene: TRBJ2-3
V gene: TRBV5-4
clone size: .

CDR3 protein: CASSEGSPLHF
CDR3 DNA: TGTGCCAGCAGTGAGGGTTCACCCCTCCACTTT
D gene: .
J gene: TRBJ1-6
V gene: TRBV2
clone size: .

CDR3 protein: CSASIYTF
CDR3 DNA: TGCAGTGCTAGCATTTACACCTTC
D gene: .
J gene: TRBJ1-2
V gene: TRBV20-1
clone size: .

CDR3 protein: CASTPRQAPNTGELFF
CDR3 DNA: TGTGCCAGCACCCCTAGACAGGCACCCAACACCGGGGAGCTGTTTTTT
D gene: .
J gene: TRBJ2-2
V gene: TRBV9
clone size: .

CDR3 protein: CASSLMGGTEAFF
CDR3 DNA: TGTGCCAGCAGCTTGATGGGGGGGACTGAAGCTTTCTTT
D gene: .
J gene: TRBJ1-1
V gene: TRBV7-3
clone size: .

CDR3 protein: CASSAGAYEQYF
CDR3 DNA: TGTGCCAGTAGTGCCGGGGCCTACGAGCAGTACTTC
D gene: .
J gene: TRBJ2-7
V gene: TRBV19
clone size: once

CDR3 protein: CSARPGTGRTNTEAFF
CDR3 DNA: TGCAGTGCCAGGCCCGGGACAGGGAGGACGAACACTGAAGCTTTCTTT
D gene: TRBD1
J gene: TRBJ1-1
V gene: TRBV20-1
clone size: .

CDR3 protein: CSARDRTGSYEQYF
CDR3 DNA: TGCAGTGCTAGAGATAGGACAGGATCCTACGAGCAGTACTTC
D gene: TRBD1
J gene: TRBJ2-7
V gene: TRBV20-1
clone size: .

CDR3 protein: CSVEDRNYGYTF
CDR3 DNA: TGCAGCGTTGAGGACAGGAACTATGGCTACACCTTC
D gene: TRBD1
J gene: TRBJ1-2
V gene: TRBV29-1
clone size: .

CDR3 protein: CASSSLPTGGSYEQYF
CDR3 DNA: TGTGCCAGCAGCTCTCTCCCGACAGGGGGCTCCTACGAGCAGTACTTC
D gene: TRBD1
J gene: TRBJ2-7
V gene: TRBV7-9
clone size: .

CDR3 protein: CASSLAGSSYEQYF
CDR3 DNA: TGTGCCAGCAGTCTAGCGGGGAGCTCCTACGAGCAGTACTTC
D gene: TRBD2
J gene: TRBJ2-7
V gene: TRBV28
clone size: .

CDR3 protein: CASSYDRVQETQYF
CDR3 DNA: TGTGCCAGCAGTTACGACAGGGTACAAGAGACCCAGTACTTC
D gene: TRBD1
J gene: TRBJ2-5
V gene: TRBV6-2/TRBV6-3
clone size: .

CDR3 protein: CSARSLAAYNEQFF
CDR3 DNA: TGCAGTGCTAGGAGTCTAGCGGCCTACAATGAGCAGTTCTTC
D gene: TRBD2
J gene: TRBJ2-1
V gene: TRBV20-1
clone size: .

CDR3 protein: CASSQRNGETQYF
CDR3 DNA: TGTGCCAGCAGCCAGCGGAACGGGGAGACCCAGTACTTC
D gene: .
J gene: TRBJ2-5
V gene: TRBV7-8
clone size: .

CDR3 protein: CASSQEGGAFF
CDR3 DNA: TGCGCCAGCAGCCAAGAGGGTGGGGCTTTCTTT
D gene: .
J gene: TRBJ1-1
V gene: TRBV4-1
clone size: .

CDR3 protein: CSVEGTSGDTDTQYF
CDR3 DNA: TGCAGCGTTGAAGGAACTAGCGGAGACACAGATACGCAGTATTTT
D gene: TRBD2
J gene: TRBJ2-3
V gene: TRBV29-1
clone size: once

CDR3 protein: CASSERTGKETQYF
CDR3 DNA: TGTGCCAGCAGTGAACGTACAGGGAAAGAGACCCAGTACTTC
D gene: .
J gene: TRBJ2-5
V gene: TRBV25-1
clone size: .

CDR3 protein: CASSLFGEQYF
CDR3 DNA: TGTGCCAGCAGTTTATTCGGCGAGCAGTACTTC
D gene: .
J gene: TRBJ2-7
V gene: TRBV28
clone size: once

CDR3 protein: CASSNRDFLNEQFF
CDR3 DNA: TGCGCCAGCAGCAACCGGGACTTCCTTAATGAGCAGTTCTTC
D gene: .
J gene: TRBJ2-1
V gene: TRBV4-3
clone size: .

CDR3 protein: CASGLTGITGELFF
CDR3 DNA: TGCGCCAGCGGATTGACAGGGATCACCGGGGAGCTGTTTTTT
D gene: TRBD1
J gene: TRBJ2-2
V gene: TRBV4-1
clone size: .

CDR3 protein: CASRGTSYEQYF
CDR3 DNA: TGCGCCAGCAGGGGGACTTCCTACGAGCAGTACTTC
D gene: .
J gene: TRBJ2-7
V gene: TRBV5-1
clone size: once

CDR3 protein: CASRRDTEAFF
CDR3 DNA: TGTGCCAGCAGGAGGGACACTGAAGCTTTCTTT
D gene: .
J gene: TRBJ1-1
V gene: TRBV6-2/TRBV6-3
clone size: .

CDR3 protein: CASRGVLIDEQYF
CDR3 DNA: TGTGCCAGCAGGGGGGTTTTAATCGACGAGCAGTACTTC
D gene: .
J gene: TRBJ2-7
V gene: TRBV2
clone size: .

CDR3 protein: CASSFYQKGTEAFF
CDR3 DNA: TGTGCCAGCAGTTTTTACCAAAAGGGCACTGAAGCTTTCTTT
D gene: .
J gene: TRBJ1-1
V gene: TRBV27
clone size: .

CDR3 protein: CASNMDAGVGYEQYF
CDR3 DNA: TGTGCCAGCAACATGGATGCCGGGGTCGGCTACGAGCAGTACTTC
D gene: .
J gene: TRBJ2-7
V gene: TRBV7-8
clone size: .

CDR3 protein: CATSDGTSYNEQFF
CDR3 DNA: TGTGCCACCAGTGATGGTACTAGCTACAATGAGCAGTTCTTC
D gene: .
J gene: TRBJ2-1
V gene: TRBV24-1
clone size: .

CDR3 protein: CASSLWVGSGSEQFF
CDR3 DNA: TGTGCCAGCAGCTTATGGGTTGGTAGCGGATCCGAGCAGTTCTTC
D gene: .
J gene: TRBJ2-1
V gene: TRBV7-8
clone size: .

CDR3 protein: CASHPFYTIYF
CDR3 DNA: TGTGCCAGCCACCCATTTTACACCATATATTTT
D gene: .
J gene: TRBJ1-3
V gene: TRBV18
clone size: .

CDR3 protein: CASSTTGNTEAFF
CDR3 DNA: TGTGCCAGTAGTACAACCGGGAACACTGAAGCTTTCTTT
D gene: .
J gene: TRBJ1-1
V gene: TRBV19
clone size: .

CDR3 protein: CASSHSTPAYEQYF
CDR3 DNA: TGTGCCAGCAGCCATTCGACGCCAGCCTACGAGCAGTACTTC
D gene: .
J gene: TRBJ2-7
V gene: TRBV13
clone size: .

CDR3 protein: CASSHYEQYF
CDR3 DNA: TGTGCCAGCAGCCATTACGAGCAGTACTTC
D gene: .
J gene: TRBJ2-7
V gene: TRBV28
clone size: .

CDR3 protein: CASSPGDRIYEQYF
CDR3 DNA: TGTGCCAGCAGCCCAGGGGACAGGATCTACGAGCAGTACTTC
D gene: TRBD1
J gene: TRBJ2-7
V gene: TRBV6-5
clone size: .

CDR3 protein: CASSGRTSGVLPNEQFF
CDR3 DNA: TGTGCCAGCAGCGGCCGGACTAGCGGGGTATTGCCCAATGAGCAGTTCTTC
D gene: TRBD2
J gene: TRBJ2-1
V gene: TRBV7-8
clone size: .

CDR3 protein: CASREGQGRNEQFF
CDR3 DNA: TGCGCCAGCAGGGAGGGGCAGGGGAGGAATGAGCAGTTCTTC
D gene: .
J gene: TRBJ2-1
V gene: TRBV4-3
clone size: .

CDR3 protein: CSARDRGGVWLETQYF
CDR3 DNA: TGCAGTGCTAGAGATAGGGGCGGGGTGTGGTTGGAGACCCAGTACTTC
D gene: .
J gene: TRBJ2-5
V gene: TRBV20-1
clone size: .